This T cell receptor beta chain was obtained from a study of graft-versus-host responses after intestinal transplantation. Study overall: Every one of the recipients received anti-thymocyte globulin induction and afterwards took tacrolimus and steroids for approximately 3 years.

Trimming removed 0 bases from V and 4 bases from J; junction bases left unmatched: 0. The CDR3 loop spans 13 amino acids. The germline V gene encodes CDR1 GTSNPN and CDR2 SVGIG (reference sequence). In regard to this clone: Its target is not known. This sample includes further DNA sequences coding for the same CDR3.

The repertoire was sequenced with immunoSEQ multiplex PCR; TCRdb's copy has only in-frame clones and lacks some. Among fewer than 85,000 clones listed, around 82% were seen once. The specimen was unstimulated CD4+ T cells sorted from spleen or lymph node cells, collected before transplant. The receptor was derived from a human donor who was the organ donor for an intestinal transplant. The chain recombines TRBV30 with TRBJ1-5; TRBD1 matches 7 bases. The CDR3 DNA reads TGTGCCTGGAGTGTACAGGGGAATCAGCCCCAGCATTTT. Translating gives CAWSVQGNQPQHF.